Below, 19 T cell receptor beta chains from the same sample are listed, as sequenced in a study of blood T cell repertoires in COVID-19. This table comes from immunoSEQ multiplex PCR, and its TCRdb copy is limited to in-frame clones, with some not included. The sample lists roughly 130,000 clones; about four fifths were seen once. Sequencing was carried out using peripheral blood. The receptors here all came from an elderly man with acute or convalescent COVID-19.

V usage is TRBV28 and J usage is TRBJ1-2; D not resolved. In germline, CDR1 is MDHEN, CDR2 SYDVKM. The V end lost 6 bases, the J end lost 8 bases, and 13 bases lay between the germline ends. This CDR3 has 12 amino acids. CDR3 sequence (DNA): TGTGCCAGCAGCCGACCCGCGGAGGGCTACACCTTC. Translation: CASSRPAEGYTF.

J is TRBJ1-3 and V is TRBV6-5; TRBD1 is a possible D gene (5 bases). Deletions cut 7 bases from V and 3 bases from J, with 13 bases between. The germline V gene has CDR1 MNHEY and CDR2 SVGAGI. CDR3 length equals 14 residues. The CDR3: CASTLDTYGNTIYF. CDR3 nucleotides: TGTGCCAGCACCTTGGACACATATGGAAACACCATATATTTT.

The CDR3 DNA follows: TGTGCCAGCAGTCAAAGCGGGGGGGTATACAATGAGCAGTTCTTC. Residues: CASSQSGGVYNEQFF. The chain employs TRBV6-6 and TRBJ2-1; the match to TRBD2 covers 10 bases. CDR1 and CDR2 (germline): MNHNY, SVGAGI (reference sequence). CDR3 length: 15 amino acids. V lost 5 bases and J lost 4; bases outside the gene matches: 5.

This clone occurred a few times. The V and J genes are TRBV30 and TRBJ2-2; D gene unclear. In germline, CDR1 is GTSNPN, CDR2 SVGIG (reference sequence). Trimming stripped 2 bases from V and 3 bases from J, with 4 bases between. The CDR3 extends over 12 amino acids. This CDR3 reads CAWSPYTGELFF. CDR3 in DNA: TGTGCCTGGAGTCCGTACACCGGGGAGCTGTTTTTT. Supplemented by reference TRBV30 and TRBJ2-2, the full variable domain reads SQTIHQWPATLVQPVGSPLSLECTVEGTSNPNLYWYRQAAGRGLQLLFYSVGIGQISSEVPQNLSASRPQDRQFILSSKKLLLSDSGFYLCAWSPYTGELFFGEGSRLTVL.

CDR3 sequence: CASRVTGSAEAFF. The DNA of the CDR3 is TGTGCCAGCAGAGTGACAGGTTCGGCTGAAGCTTTCTTT. The chain combines TRBV7-2 with TRBJ1-1, with D possibly TRBD1 on 6 matching bases. Trimming removed 6 bases from V and 6 bases from J, with 14 bases in between. The CDR3 has 13 residues. Germline CDR1 SGHTA, CDR2 FQGNSA.

In its sample, this clone was seen once. The chain is built from TRBV21-1 and TRBJ2-1; TRBD1, the table's D call, was not compared with the DNA. TRBV21-1 corresponds to a pseudogene. This CDR3 is built from 16 residues. CDR3 DNA sequence: TGTGCCAGCAGCAAATCTGGACAGGGCCCCTACAATGAGCAGTTCTTC. Amino acid sequence: CASSKSGQGPYNEQFF.

The chain is built from TRBV30 and TRBJ2-7; tentatively, D is TRBD1 (6 bases). The CDR3 consists of 14 residues. V lost 2 bases, J lost 1 base, and 12 bases lay in between. Germline assignment: CDR1 GTSNPN and CDR2 SVGIG (reference sequence). The CDR3 bases are TGTGCCTGGAGTCATACAGGGATGTCCTACGAGCAGTACTTC. Protein product: CAWSHTGMSYEQYF. The whole variable domain, filled in from reference TRBV30 and TRBJ2-7, reads SQTIHQWPATLVQPVGSPLSLECTVEGTSNPNLYWYRQAAGRGLQLLFYSVGIGQISSEVPQNLSASRPQDRQFILSSKKLLLSDSGFYLCAWSHTGMSYEQYFGPGTRLTVT.

The chain recombines TRBV7-6 with TRBJ2-1; D is perhaps TRBD2 (6 bases). This CDR3 has 13 residues. Deletions cut 6 bases from V and 5 bases from J, with 11 bases between. Germline V gives CDR1 SGHVS, CDR2 FNYEAQ. The CDR3 sequence is CASSPPGDNEQFF. The DNA for the CDR3 is TGTGCCAGCAGTCCCCCGGGAGACAATGAGCAGTTCTTC. The whole variable domain, filled in from reference TRBV7-6 and TRBJ2-1, reads GAGVSQSPRYKVTKRGQDVALRCDPISGHVSLYWYRQALGQGPEFLTYFNYEAQQDKSGLPNDRFSAERPEGSISTLTIQRTEQRDSAMYRCASSPPGDNEQFFGPGTRLTVL.

CDR3: CASSTRDKSNTGELFF. The CDR3 DNA reads as TGTGCCAGTAGTACCCGGGACAAATCGAACACCGGGGAGCTGTTTTTT. The V call is TRBV19, the J call TRBJ2-2; D possibly corresponds to TRBD1 (6 bases). The CDR3 loop spans 16 amino acids. V was clipped by 4 bases and J by 0 bases, with 12 bases between them. From germline, CDR1 is LNHDA and CDR2 SQIVND (reference sequence).

The chain combines TRBV12-5 with TRBJ2-3; possibly TRBD1 for D (5 bases). Per the germline V gene, CDR1 is LGHNT and CDR2 is FRNRAP. The V end lost 0 bases, the J end lost 6 bases, and 7 bases lay between the germline ends. This CDR3 spans 13 amino acids. The CDR3: CASGLVGADTQYF. CDR3 in DNA: TGTGCTAGTGGTTTGGTTGGGGCTGATACGCAGTATTTT.

The CDR3 spells CASSRGPSKGQETQYF. Written as DNA, the CDR3 is TGTGCCAGCAGTCGAGGGCCATCAAAAGGCCAAGAGACCCAGTACTTC. The chain links TRBV2 to TRBJ2-5; TRBD2 might be the D (5 bases). The CDR3 totals 16 residues. Per the germline V gene, CDR1 is SNHLY and CDR2 is FYNNEI. V gave up 5 bases and J gave up 1 base, with 17 bases separating them.

The V and J genes are TRBV6-1 and TRBJ1-1, with D tentatively TRBD1 (5 bases). V was cut by 5 bases and J by 8 bases, with 9 bases left in between. Germline CDR1 reads MNHNS; CDR2 reads SASEGT. The CDR3 has 11 amino acids. For the CDR3, the DNA is TGTGCCAGCAGTAAACCAGGGGAAGCTTTCTTT. It specifies CASSKPGEAFF.

The chain's CDR3 is CASSNRQNTEAFF. CDR3 nucleotides: TGTGCCAGCAGCAATAGACAGAACACTGAAGCTTTCTTT. The chain couples TRBV3-1 (or the pseudogene TRBV3-2) to TRBJ1-1; no firm D call. This CDR3 region has 13 residues. Deletions cut 5 bases from V and 1 base from J, with 8 bases between. The germline gives CDR1 LGHDT, CDR2 YNNKEL (reference sequence).

The chain joins TRBV5-1 to TRBJ2-3; TRBD2 matches 11 bases. The V and J ends lost 2 bases and 5 bases, in that order; junction bases with no gene match: 4. Germline CDR1 is SGHRS and CDR2 is YFSETQ. CDR3 length equals 15 residues. CDR3 amino acids: CASSLLAGAEDTQYF. CDR3 bases: TGCGCCAGCAGCTTACTAGCGGGGGCAGAAGATACGCAGTATTTT.

This chain joins TRBV7-8 and TRBJ1-2; D call uncertain. CDR1 is SGHVS, CDR2 FQNEAQ, per germline. The CDR3 is 11 residues long. The V gene lost 5 bases and the J gene lost 5 bases, with 6 bases spanning the gap. The CDR3 sequence: CASSAVYGYTF. For the CDR3, the DNA is TGTGCCAGCAGCGCGGTTTATGGCTACACCTTC. Supplemented by reference TRBV7-8 and TRBJ1-2, the full variable domain reads GAGVSQSPRYKVAKRGQDVALRCDPISGHVSLFWYQQALGQGPEFLTYFQNEAQLDKSGLPSDRFFAERPEGSVSTLKIQRTQQEDSAVYLCASSAVYGYTFGSGTRLTVV.

The chain uses TRBV18 and TRBJ2-1; 9 bases are a match to TRBD1. The V and J ends lost 4 bases and 8 bases, in that order; junction bases with no gene match: 6. The CDR3 spans 14 residues. Per the germline V gene, CDR1 is KGHSH and CDR2 is LQKENI. CDR3 DNA: TGTGCCAGCTCACGCCCCGGGACAGGGTATGAGCAGTTCTTC. Residues: CASSRPGTGYEQFF.

This clone is medium-sized within its sample. The V gene is TRBV2, the J gene TRBJ1-5; D is ambiguous. The germline V gene encodes CDR1 SNHLY and CDR2 FYNNEI. The CDR3 runs 15 residues. Trimming took 6 bases from V and 3 from J, leaving 15 bases between them. CDR3 nucleotide sequence: TGTGCCAGCAGCTACAGCTCCCCCGACAATCAGCCCCAGCATTTT. This codes for CASSYSSPDNQPQHF.

V usage is TRBV11-2 and J usage is TRBJ2-7; no clear D gene. The CDR3 contains 12 residues. The germline V gene has CDR1 SGHAT and CDR2 FQNNGV. Trimming took off 3 bases at V and 5 bases at J, with 8 bases between the two ends. For the CDR3, the DNA is TGTGCCAGCAGCTTTGTCAGGAACGAGCAGTACTTC. Encoded protein: CASSFVRNEQYF.

The chain couples TRBV18 to TRBJ2-2, with D maybe TRBD1 (6 bases). Trimming removed 5 bases at V and 6 bases at J, with 16 bases between. This CDR3 contains 15 residues. The germline V gene encodes CDR1 KGHSH and CDR2 LQKENI. The CDR3 region is CASSSDRLLAGELFF. For the CDR3, the DNA is TGTGCCAGCTCATCAGACAGGTTGTTAGCCGGGGAGCTGTTTTTT.